Below are 30 T cell receptor beta chains sequenced from a single sample in a study of post-analysis software for immune sequencing data. Study-wide results and limits: Relative to controls, patients had about 5 TRBV segments at higher frequency, with TRBV5-6, TRBV5-1 and TRBV20-1 among these.

Incorporated into the TCR beta cDNA libraries were unique molecular identifiers, which served to reduce PCR and sequencing biases. MiXCR, run by TCRdb on the PCR reads, gives a single entry per CDR3 protein. Among 750,000 to 950,000 distinct CDR3 sequences listed, under 60% were seen once. These receptors have no identified antigens. Sequenced sample: blood. The receptors come from a girl aged 5 to 17 with multiple sclerosis.

This clonotype turned up a few times. V usage is TRBV6-5 and J usage is TRBJ2-7; 13 nucleotides align to TRBD2. Trimming at V came to 4 bases and at J to 2 bases, leaving 5 bases not matched to a gene. The germline gives CDR1 MNHEY, CDR2 SVGAGI. The CDR3 spans 16 residues. The CDR3 bases are TGTGCCAGCAGTTCCGGACTAGCGGGAGACCCCTACGAGCAGTACTTC. This encodes CASSSGLAGDPYEQYF.

The V call is TRBV9, the J call TRBJ2-2; D unresolved. CDR1 is SGDLS, CDR2 YYNGEE, per germline. The CDR3 has 12 amino acids. V lost 1 base and J 7 bases, leaving 5 bases between the germline ends. The CDR3 DNA reads TGTGCCAGCAGCGTATCGAGCGGGGAGCTGTTTTTT. Its translation is CASSVSSGELFF.

The chain has TRBV4-1 and TRBJ1-5; TRBD1 matches 7 bases. Germline CDR1 reads MGHRA; CDR2 reads YSYEKL. The junction had 17 bases not matched to a gene; V was cut back by 0 bases and J by 6 bases. CDR3 length: 19 amino acids. The CDR3, as DNA: TGCGCCAGCAGCCAAGACATCCGGGACAGCCCATTAGGGCTTCAGCCCCAGCATTTT. It is translated as CASSQDIRDSPLGLQPQHF.

The chain recombines TRBV7-3 with TRBJ2-1, with 9 nucleotides matching TRBD2. Germline V gene sequence: CDR1 SGHTA, CDR2 FQGTGA. J was trimmed by 7 bases and V by 1 base; bases with no gene match: 5. This CDR3 region has 15 residues. For the CDR3, the DNA is TGTGCCAGCAGCTTAATGGCGGGAGGGAAGAATGAGCAGTTCTTC. Translation: CASSLMAGGKNEQFF.

The V gene is TRBV5-1, the J gene TRBJ2-2, with no clear D. Germline lookup yields CDR1 SGHRS and CDR2 YFSETQ. Trimming pared 7 bases from V and 5 bases from J, leaving 9 bases between. This CDR3 comprises 12 residues. In DNA form, the CDR3 reads TGCGCCAGCGCCCCCCGGACCGGGGAGCTGTTTTTT. Amino acids: CASAPRTGELFF.

Concerning this clonotype: A much bigger clone sits one base away, suggesting this may be a read error. The chain carries TRBV6-6 and TRBJ1-1; D unresolved. CDR1 is MNHNY and CDR2 is SVGAGI in the germline V gene (reference sequence). V lost 2 bases to trimming and J lost 0 bases, with 1 base between them. This CDR3 region has 12 residues. The CDR3 DNA follows: TGTGCCAGCAGTTACGTGAACACTGAAGCTTTCTTT. Translated: CASSYVNTEAFF.

This clonotype has only one observation. In this CDR3 the conserved last residue, phenylalanine or tryptophan, is missing, so a read error is likely. The DNA is left out, because the CDR3 cannot be placed on it with certainty; the CDR3 is given as TCRdb lists it. This chain links TRBV27 with TRBJ2-6; TRBD1, the table's D call, was not compared with the DNA. The CDR3 numbers 15 amino acids, ends counted. Germline V gives CDR1 MNHEY, CDR2 SMNVEV (reference sequence). This CDR3 is CASSSSGNGANVLTS.

The chain combines TRBV28 with TRBJ2-3; no reliable D call. From germline, CDR1 is MDHEN and CDR2 SYDVKM. V lost 6 bases and J 7 bases, leaving 8 bases between the germline ends. This CDR3 is built from 11 residues. DNA for the CDR3: TGTGCCAGCAGCCACCCCAATACGCAGTATTTT. Residues: CASSHPNTQYF.

This chain uses TRBV29-1 with TRBJ2-4; D ambiguous. CDR1 SQVTM and CDR2 ANQGSEA come from the germline V gene. The CDR3 sequence is 13 residues long. The germline V and J ends were trimmed by 2 bases and 5 bases, with 10 bases remaining between them. In DNA, the CDR3 is TGCAGCGTTGAAAGTGCCAGAGAAAACATTCAGTACTTC. As protein: CSVESARENIQYF. Together with reference TRBV29-1 and TRBJ2-4, the CDR3 gives the full variable domain: SAVISQKPSRDICQRGTSLTIQCQVDSQVTMMFWYRQQPGQSLTLIATANQGSEATYESGFVIDKFPISRPNLTFSTLTVSNMSPEDSSIYLCSVESARENIQYFGAGTRLSVL.

The chain has TRBV15 and TRBJ2-1; tentative D call: TRBD2 (6 bases). Trimming left V 0 bases short and J 3 bases short, with 12 bases between. The CDR3 contains 16 residues. Germline V lookup: CDR1 LNHNV, CDR2 YYDKDF (reference sequence). CDR3 nucleotides: TGTGCCACCAGCAGAGATTCACTAGCTGTCTACAATGAGCAGTTCTTC. This sequence encodes CATSRDSLAVYNEQFF.

The chain carries TRBV25-1 and TRBJ1-5, with D unresolved. This CDR3 has 15 residues. With 7 bases removed from V and 2 bases from J, the gap between germline ends came to 15 bases. Germline-derived CDR1 and CDR2 are MGHDK and SYGVNS. CDR3 DNA: TGTGCCAGCAACGAAGGGTTAGGTGGCAATCAGCCCCAGCATTTT. Translated: CASNEGLGGNQPQHF.

The chain uses TRBV30 and TRBJ2-7; D uncertain. Germline V gives CDR1 GTSNPN, CDR2 SVGIG (reference sequence). CDR3 length equals 13 residues. The ends were cut back, 2 bases at V and 2 bases at J, with 10 bases in the middle. The CDR3 bases are TGTGCCTGGAGTCCCTCCGCGGCCTACGAGCAGTACTTC. Protein sequence: CAWSPSAAYEQYF.

The chain carries TRBV27 and TRBJ2-1; TRBD1 matches at 8 bases. There are 15 residues in the CDR3. V lost 4 bases to trimming and J lost 7 bases; unmatched junction nucleotides: 9. Germline lookup yields CDR1 MNHEY and CDR2 SMNVEV (reference sequence). The CDR3 loop is CASSSGRGLENEQFF. CDR3 sequence (DNA): TGTGCCAGCAGTTCCGGCAGGGGGCTGGAGAATGAGCAGTTCTTC.

This clonotype came up a few times. The chain recombines TRBV6-5 with TRBJ1-2, with D perhaps matching TRBD1 (5 bases). V dropped 11 bases and J dropped 6 bases, with 16 bases sitting between them. CDR3 length: 12 amino acids. CDR1 is MNHEY and CDR2 is SVGAGI in the germline V gene. This chain's CDR3 is CAPRGSCHGYTF. The CDR3 DNA is TGTGCCCCGCGGGGGTCGTGCCATGGCTACACCTTC.

To note about this clonotype: The junction departs from germline at one end; a sequencing error may be responsible. The V call is TRBV6-6, the J call TRBJ2-7, with TRBD2 matching 10 bases. The CDR3 is 15 amino acids. Germline V gives CDR1 MNHNY, CDR2 SVGAGI (reference sequence). The CDR3: CACSHPSGSAYEQYF. The DNA for the CDR3 is TGTGCCTGCAGTCACCCTAGCGGGAGTGCGTACGAGCAGTACTTC.

This clonotype was counted once. J is TRBJ1-5 and V is TRBV2, with D maybe TRBD1 (5 bases). Trimming took 6 bases from V and 7 from J, leaving 22 bases between them. This CDR3 comprises 16 residues. Germline CDR1 reads SNHLY; CDR2 reads FYNNEI. CDR3 DNA: TGTGCCAGCAGGACCCTGGGGGGAGGGAATCAGCAGCCCCAGCATTTT. This gives the protein CASRTLGGGNQQPQHF.

The chain couples TRBV4-2 to TRBJ1-2; TRBD1 agrees at 8 bases. V was clipped by 3 bases and J by 8 bases; unmatched bases: 14. CDR3 size: 16 residues. Germline V CDR1 and CDR2: LGHNA, YNFKEQ. The CDR3 loop reads CASSHPGQEGMGGYTF. As DNA, the CDR3 is TGTGCCAGCAGCCACCCGGGACAGGAGGGAATGGGCGGCTACACCTTC.

This clonotype was detected only a few times. The chain joins TRBV7-2 to TRBJ1-4; maybe TRBD1 (5 bases). The CDR3 contains 14 residues. Germline CDR1 is SGHTA and CDR2 is FQGNSA. V lost 0 bases and J 7 bases, leaving 9 bases between the germline ends. This CDR3 is CTSSLAGESEKLFF. The CDR3 DNA reads as TGTACCAGCAGCTTAGCAGGGGAAAGTGAAAAACTGTTTTTT.

CDR3 protein: CASSNRGWTEAFF. The CDR3 DNA sequence: TGTGCCAGCAGTAACAGGGGATGGACTGAAGCTTTCTTT. The chain combines TRBV12-3 or TRBV12-4 with TRBJ1-1, with TRBD1 matching 7 bases. The CDR3 is made up of 13 amino acids. V lost 5 bases, J lost 5 bases, and 5 bases stayed unmatched.

In this sample, this clonotype turned up a few times. This chain joins TRBV5-1 and TRBJ2-5, with 7 positions matching TRBD1. Germline assignment: CDR1 SGHRS and CDR2 YFSETQ. CDR3 length equals 14 residues. Germline trimming cut 4 bases from V and 6 bases from J; bases unmatched to any gene: 9. Written as DNA, the CDR3 is TGCGCCAGCAGCCCCCAGGGGGACGTAAAGACCCAGTACTTC. This sequence encodes CASSPQGDVKTQYF.

The gene calls are TRBV10-3 and TRBJ1-3, with D possibly matching TRBD1 (6 bases). Germline assignment: CDR1 ENHRY and CDR2 SYGVKD. This CDR3 has 17 residues. The germline V and J ends were trimmed by 6 bases and 0 bases, with 18 bases remaining between them. CDR3: CAIRDPSDSHSGNTIYF. The CDR3 DNA reads TGTGCCATCAGGGATCCGTCGGACAGCCACTCTGGAAACACCATATATTTT.

The chain recombines TRBV27 with TRBJ1-2; the D gene is possibly TRBD1 (6 bases). Germline V lookup: CDR1 MNHEY, CDR2 SMNVEV (reference sequence). The germline V and J ends were trimmed by 5 bases and 7 bases, with 11 bases remaining between them. There are 12 residues in the CDR3. CDR3 nucleotides: TGTGCCAGCAGTCAAGGAGGGGGTGGCTACACCTTC. Translating gives CASSQGGGGYTF.

This clonotype showed up just a few times. The rearrangement uses TRBV29-1 and TRBJ2-1; D may be TRBD1 (6 bases). The CDR3 has 15 amino acids. The germline CDR1 and CDR2 sequences are SQVTM and ANQGSEA. Trimming removed 7 bases from V and 0 bases from J, with 16 bases in between. The CDR3 DNA reads TGCAGCGCGTTCGGGACACCTTGCTCCTACAATGAGCAGTTCTTC. Translating it yields CSAFGTPCSYNEQFF.

This clonotype occurred a few times. This rearrangement joins TRBV6-2 or TRBV6-3 to TRBJ2-1; 9 bases match TRBD2. The V segment lost 4 bases and the J segment 8 bases; nucleotides outside the gene matches: 9. The CDR3 is made up of 15 amino acids. Germline V CDR1 and CDR2: MNHEY, SVGEGT. In DNA form, the CDR3 reads TGTGCCAGCAGTTCCTTTGCGGGAGGGCCCTATGAGCAGTTCTTC. It is translated as CASSSFAGGPYEQFF.

This rearrangement joins TRBV11-2 to TRBJ2-3, with TRBD1 identical over 9 bases. The length of the CDR3 is 15 residues. CDR1 SGHAT and CDR2 FQNNGV come from the germline V gene. With 6 bases clipped from V and 4 bases from J, the junction kept 8 bases outside the gene matches. The CDR3 sequence: CASRVTGGRADTQYF. CDR3 DNA sequence: TGTGCCAGCAGAGTGACAGGGGGTCGTGCAGATACGCAGTATTTT.

This clonotype was observed a few times. V gene TRBV11-3 combines with J gene TRBJ1-5; D uncertain. Germline lookup yields CDR1 SGHNT and CDR2 YENEEA. Trimming pared 5 bases from V and 12 bases from J, leaving 11 bases between. This CDR3 region has 11 residues. CDR3 sequence: CASSPPSDQHF. DNA of the CDR3: TGTGCCAGCAGCCCCCCGTCGGACCAGCATTTT.

This chain connects TRBV24-1 to TRBJ2-5; D call uncertain. The germline gives CDR1 KGHDR, CDR2 SFDVKD. V lost 3 bases to trimming and J lost 7 bases, with 11 bases between them. The CDR3 totals 13 residues. The CDR3 DNA follows: TGTGCCACCAGTGATGAACACTTAGGGACCCAGTACTTC. Protein: CATSDEHLGTQYF.

This chain joins TRBV12-3 or TRBV12-4 and TRBJ2-5; D is uncertain. The CDR3 has 11 amino acids. Trimming cost V 4 bases and J 7 bases, with 7 bases left between them. CDR3 protein: CASSSPGTQYF. The DNA of the CDR3 is TGTGCCAGCAGTTCCCCGGGGACCCAGTACTTC.

This clonotype was detected only a few times. The V gene is TRBV27, the J gene TRBJ2-5; D gene uncertain. Germline lookup yields CDR1 MNHEY and CDR2 SMNVEV (reference sequence). CDR3 length equals 13 residues. Trimming pared 3 bases from V and 5 bases from J, leaving 10 bases between. The CDR3 DNA is TGTGCCAGCAGTTTTGTGGGCCCGGAGACCCAGTACTTC. It codes for CASSFVGPETQYF.

The V gene is TRBV9, the J gene TRBJ2-7; 9 bases agree with TRBD2. V lost 3 bases, J lost 0 bases, and 4 bases stayed unmatched. Looked up from germline, CDR1 is SGDLS and CDR2 is YYNGEE. The CDR3 is 15 residues long. CDR3 residues: CASSASGASSYEQYF. CDR3 DNA: TGTGCCAGCAGCGCTAGCGGGGCGAGCTCCTACGAGCAGTACTTC.